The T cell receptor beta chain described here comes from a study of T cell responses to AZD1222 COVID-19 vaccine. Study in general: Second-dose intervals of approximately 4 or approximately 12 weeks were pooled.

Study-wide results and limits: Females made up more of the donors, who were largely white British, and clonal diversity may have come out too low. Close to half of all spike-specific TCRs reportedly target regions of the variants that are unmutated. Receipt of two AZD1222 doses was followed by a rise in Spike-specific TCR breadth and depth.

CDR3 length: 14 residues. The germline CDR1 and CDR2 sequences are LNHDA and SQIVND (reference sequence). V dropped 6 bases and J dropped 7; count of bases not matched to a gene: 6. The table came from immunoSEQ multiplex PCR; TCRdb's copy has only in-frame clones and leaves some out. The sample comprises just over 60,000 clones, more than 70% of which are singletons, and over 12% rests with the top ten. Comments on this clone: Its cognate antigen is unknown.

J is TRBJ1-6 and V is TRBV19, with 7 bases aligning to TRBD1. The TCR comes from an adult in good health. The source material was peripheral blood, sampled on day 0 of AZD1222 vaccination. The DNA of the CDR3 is TGTGCCAGTAGGGGACAGCTCAGGAATTCACCCCTCCACTTT. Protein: CASRGQLRNSPLHF.